Presented here are 31 T cell receptor beta chains from one specimen sequenced in a study of vaccination and CD4 T cells after COVID-19. These receptors are not linked to any known antigen. Treatment in this sample: approximately 9-day PBMC culture with coronavirus spike peptide pools or control peptides (ViraFEST assay). Sequence data for DNA of cultured CD4+ T cells were generated by the Oncomine TCR Beta short-read assay. TCRdb recomputed calls from the PCR reads with MiXCR, one row per CDR3 protein. The sample contains under 11,000 distinct CDR3 sequences, about 40% of which appear only once. Sequencing was done on a sample of CD4+ T cells from blood, cultured in vitro. Receptors were obtained from a human donor who had recovered from COVID-19.

This sequence joins TRBV24-1 and TRBJ1-5; 8 bases are a match to TRBD1. The V gene's germline CDR1 is KGHDR and CDR2 SFDVKD. V gave up 3 bases and J gave up 6 bases; unmatched junction bases: 9. The CDR3 is 16 residues long. CDR3 sequence (DNA): TGTGCCACCAGTGATCCCGGGACAGGTCCCAGTCAGCCCCAGCATTTT. This gives the protein CATSDPGTGPSQPQHF.

This clonotype has a handful of counts. This chain joins TRBV6-5 and TRBJ2-3; 7 bases align to TRBD1. CDR1 and CDR2 from the germline V gene are MNHEY and SVGAGI. Trimming removed 0 bases from V and 2 bases from J; junction bases left unmatched: 5. CDR3 length: 16 residues. The CDR3 DNA sequence: TGTGCCAGCAGTTACTCGAAAGGGGGCAACACAGATACGCAGTATTTT. This sequence encodes CASSYSKGGNTDTQYF.

The J gene is TRBJ1-1, the V gene TRBV11-2; 8 bases line up with TRBD1. Germline trimming cut 5 bases from V and 0 bases from J; bases unmatched to any gene: 8. CDR3 length: 16 residues. Germline V gene data show CDR1 as SGHAT and CDR2 as FQNNGV. As DNA, the CDR3 is TGTGCCAGCAGCCGTAGGGGACAGGTCATGAACACTGAAGCTTTCTTT. This codes for CASSRRGQVMNTEAFF. The full variable domain, in which reference TRBV11-2 and TRBJ1-1 provide the parts outside the CDR3, is EAGVAQSPRYKIIEKRQSVAFWCNPISGHATLYWYQQILGQGPKLLIQFQNNGVVDDSQLPKDRFSAERLKGVDSTLKIQPAKLEDSAVYLCASSRRGQVMNTEAFFGQGTRLTVV.

This clonotype was seen a handful of times. CDR3 residues: CASSLNRMNEKLFF. DNA for the CDR3: TGTGCCAGCAGCTTAAATAGGATGAATGAAAAACTGTTTTTT. J is TRBJ1-4 and V is TRBV7-9; D unclear. Trimming removed 2 bases from V and 5 bases from J, with 9 bases in between. Germline CDR1 and CDR2: SEHNR and FQNEAQ (reference sequence). The CDR3 length is 14 residues.

CDR3 in DNA: TGTGCCAGCTCACCACGGTGGTCCCCAGTGTCCGGGGAGCTGTTTTTT. This codes for CASSPRWSPVSGELFF. The V and J genes are TRBV18 and TRBJ2-2; no clear D. The length of the CDR3 is 16 residues. The V gene lost 1 base and the J gene lost 6 bases, with 15 bases spanning the gap. The germline CDR1 and CDR2 sequences are KGHSH and LQKENI.

This clonotype occurred a few times. The rearrangement joins TRBV7-2 to TRBJ1-3; D gene uncertain. The CDR3 runs 15 residues. Germline CDR1 and CDR2: SGHTA and FQGNSA. V was shortened by 1 base and J by 4 bases, with 11 bases between the two germline ends. The CDR3, as DNA: TGTGCCAGCAGCTTAGGGCTCCCTTCCGGAAACACCATATATTTT. Its translation is CASSLGLPSGNTIYF.

This chain uses TRBV6-5 with TRBJ1-2; D is possibly TRBD1 (5 bases). The CDR3 loop spans 13 amino acids. The germline V gene has CDR1 MNHEY and CDR2 SVGAGI. Trimming removed 2 bases from V and 7 bases from J, with 11 bases in between. CDR3 in DNA: TGTGCCAGCAGTTACGCAGGGATCGGTGGCTACACCTTC. Protein product: CASSYAGIGGYTF.

V gene TRBV20-1 combines with J gene TRBJ1-2; D is possibly TRBD1 (5 bases). The CDR3 runs to 11 residues. Trimming took 6 bases from V and 5 from J, leaving 10 bases between them. Germline CDR1 reads DFQATT; CDR2 reads SNEGSKA (reference sequence). The CDR3 reads CSANGGYGYTF. The CDR3 bases are TGCAGTGCAAACGGGGGGTATGGCTACACCTTC.

V is TRBV11-3 and J is TRBJ1-1; 10 bases are a match to TRBD1. CDR1 is SGHNT, CDR2 YENEEA, per germline. Unmatched junction bases numbered 4, after V lost 4 bases and J lost 5 bases. The CDR3 totals 14 residues. The chain's CDR3 is CASSYGQGGTEAFF. CDR3 sequence (DNA): TGTGCCAGCAGCTATGGACAGGGGGGGACTGAAGCTTTCTTT.

This clonotype was observed a single time. This chain links TRBV29-1 with TRBJ1-2; 10 bases are a match to TRBD1. The germline V gene encodes CDR1 SQVTM and CDR2 ANQGSEA. This CDR3 is built from 12 residues. With 6 bases clipped from V and 7 bases from J, the junction kept 5 bases outside the gene matches. The CDR3: CSVSRDRGGYTF. The CDR3 coding sequence is TGCAGCGTCTCCCGGGACAGGGGTGGCTACACCTTC.

The chain is built from TRBV5-1 and TRBJ2-1; 13 positions match TRBD2. With 4 bases clipped from V and 0 bases from J, the junction kept 4 bases outside the gene matches. The CDR3 is 17 residues long. Germline CDR1 is SGHRS and CDR2 is YFSETQ. The CDR3 loop reads CASSPRLAGGSYNEQFF. CDR3 in DNA: TGCGCCAGCAGCCCACGACTAGCGGGGGGCTCCTACAATGAGCAGTTCTTC.

CDR3 in amino acids: CAISEPPSRRPPYSTDTQYF. In DNA, the CDR3 is TGTGCCATCAGTGAGCCTCCCTCTCGCCGGCCCCCATATAGCACAGATACGCAGTATTTT. The J gene is TRBJ2-3, the V gene TRBV10-3; D is undetermined. The CDR3 has 20 residues. CDR1 is ENHRY and CDR2 is SYGVKD in the germline V gene. V lost 2 bases, J lost 0 bases, and 24 bases lay in between.

CDR3 sequence: CSARPAGTVNEKLFF. The CDR3 DNA sequence: TGCAGTGCTAGACCCGCCGGGACGGTAAATGAAAAACTGTTTTTT. The rearrangement links TRBV20-1 to TRBJ1-4; maybe TRBD1 (5 bases). CDR3 length equals 15 residues. Germline lookup yields CDR1 DFQATT and CDR2 SNEGSKA (reference sequence). Trimming shortened V by 2 bases and J by 5 bases, and 15 bases separated the two germline ends.

V and J are TRBV12-3 or TRBV12-4 and TRBJ1-2; TRBD1 might be the D (5 bases). The CDR3 loop spans 15 amino acids. Trimming removed 1 base from V and 4 bases from J, with 13 bases in between. In nucleotides, the CDR3 is TGTGCCAGCAGTTTAGAACTGGGGGGGACCTATGGCTACACCTTC. Translated: CASSLELGGTYGYTF.

This clonotype was detected once. This rearrangement joins TRBV30 to TRBJ2-5; D is uncertain. The ends were cut back, 4 bases at V and 7 bases at J, with 22 bases in the middle. Germline V CDR1 and CDR2: GTSNPN, SVGIG (reference sequence). CDR3 size: 15 residues. This CDR3 is CAWKEPSVGFGTQYF. Written as DNA, the CDR3 is TGTGCCTGGAAGGAACCGTCGGTGGGGTTTGGGACCCAGTACTTC.

The J gene is TRBJ1-3, the V gene TRBV6-5, with D possibly being TRBD1 (5 bases). Germline values: CDR1 MNHEY, CDR2 SVGAGI. The V gene lost 0 bases and the J gene lost 4 bases, with 10 bases spanning the gap. The CDR3 totals 15 residues. The CDR3 spells CASSYSGGVGNTIYF. In DNA, the CDR3 is TGTGCCAGCAGTTACTCGGGAGGGGTGGGAAACACCATATATTTT.

There are a few counts of this clonotype. V and J are TRBV6-1 and TRBJ1-5; 8 bases are a match to TRBD1. Trimming cost V 4 bases and J 7 bases; bases outside gene matches: 3. Germline CDR1 and CDR2: MNHNS and SASEGT. The CDR3 has 13 amino acids. The CDR3 sequence is CASSVRQGQPQHF. CDR3 DNA: TGTGCCAGCAGTGTCCGACAGGGGCAGCCCCAGCATTTT.

V is TRBV5-1 and J is TRBJ2-5; D is perhaps TRBD1 or TRBD2 (5 bases each). Germline V lookup: CDR1 SGHRS, CDR2 YFSETQ. This CDR3 comprises 11 residues. Between the trimmed V and J ends, which lost 4 bases and 4 bases, there was a span of 5 bases. CDR3 sequence: CASSGGETQYF. The CDR3 bases are TGCGCCAGCAGCGGGGGAGAGACCCAGTACTTC. Full variable domain (rest looked up from reference TRBV5-1 and TRBJ2-5): KAGVTQTPRYLIKTRGQQVTLSCSPISGHRSVSWYQQTPGQGLQFLFEYFSETQRNKGNFPGRFSGRQFSNSRSEMNVSTLELGDSALYLCASSGGETQYFGPGTRLLVL.

This clonotype occurred a few times. This rearrangement joins TRBV11-2 to TRBJ1-1, with D possibly matching TRBD1 (5 bases). CDR1 and CDR2 (germline): SGHAT, FQNNGV. Trimming shortened V by 3 bases and J by 7 bases, and 15 bases separated the two germline ends. The CDR3 is 14 residues long. The chain's CDR3 is CASSFSPQTVEAFF. The CDR3, as DNA: TGTGCCAGCAGCTTCTCCCCACAGACAGTTGAAGCTTTCTTT.

The chain has TRBV11-3 and TRBJ1-5; possibly TRBD1 for D (5 bases). Germline V lookup: CDR1 SGHNT, CDR2 YENEEA. The V gene lost 1 base and the J gene lost 4 bases, with 26 bases spanning the gap. The CDR3 contains 20 residues. The CDR3 is CASSLVDVLGRWDPNQPQHF. The CDR3 region has the DNA TGTGCCAGCAGCTTAGTCGACGTTTTGGGGAGATGGGACCCTAATCAGCCCCAGCATTTT.

This rearrangement joins TRBV3-1 to TRBJ2-2, with 8 bases lining up with TRBD2. This CDR3 is built from 17 residues. V was clipped by 0 bases and J by 6 bases; unmatched bases: 9. The germline gives CDR1 LGHDT, CDR2 YNNKEL (reference sequence). This CDR3 is CASSQEGLAGTPGELFF. CDR3 coding DNA: TGTGCCAGCAGCCAAGAAGGTCTAGCGGGTACCCCCGGGGAGCTGTTTTTT.

The J gene is TRBJ1-2, the V gene TRBV6-5; D is undetermined. V lost 4 bases and J lost 1, with 10 bases in between. Per germline, CDR1 MNHEY and CDR2 SVGAGI. This CDR3 is 14 amino acids long. CDR3 sequence: CASSLYAGNYGYTF. The CDR3 nucleotides read TGTGCCAGCAGTTTGTATGCCGGTAACTATGGCTACACCTTC.

The chain links TRBV25-1 to TRBJ2-3, with D uncertain. Germline V lookup: CDR1 MGHDK, CDR2 SYGVNS. The CDR3 length is 16 residues. V lost 4 bases, J lost 0 bases, and 14 bases lay in between. The DNA for the CDR3 is TGTGCCAGCAGTGCCCCCGACTCACCTAGCACAGATACGCAGTATTTT. The encoded protein is CASSAPDSPSTDTQYF. The full variable domain, completed using reference TRBV25-1 and TRBJ2-3, is EADIYQTPRYLVIGTGKKITLECSQTMGHDKMYWYQQDPGMELHLIHYSYGVNSTEKGDLSSESTVSRIRTEHFPLTLESARPSHTSQYLCASSAPDSPSTDTQYFGPGTRLTVL.

The rearrangement uses TRBV7-2 and TRBJ2-7; no clear D gene. V was shortened by 5 bases and J by 2 bases, with 7 bases between the two germline ends. Germline V gene lookup returns CDR1 SGHTA and CDR2 FQGNSA. This CDR3 has 12 residues. The CDR3 protein is CASSLTTYEQYF. In DNA form, the CDR3 reads TGTGCCAGCAGCCTTACTACCTACGAGCAGTACTTC.

The chain combines TRBV7-6 with TRBJ2-5; 9 nucleotides align to TRBD1. The ends lost 3 bases at V and 5 bases at J; junction bases unmatched: 13. The CDR3 runs 17 residues. The germline V gene has CDR1 SGHVS and CDR2 FNYEAQ. The CDR3 spells CASSFSLDRGNRETQYF. The CDR3 DNA follows: TGTGCCAGCAGCTTCTCCTTGGACAGGGGAAACCGGGAGACCCAGTACTTC.

This chain connects TRBV4-3 to TRBJ2-3; 8 bases align to TRBD2. Germline assignment: CDR1 LGHNA and CDR2 YSLEER. The CDR3 covers 15 residues. Trimming removed 1 base from V and 4 bases from J; junction bases left unmatched: 4. The DNA of the CDR3 is TGCGCCAGCAGCCAAGGGCTAGCGGGCCCAGATACGCAGTATTTT. It codes for CASSQGLAGPDTQYF.

The J gene is TRBJ1-5, the V gene TRBV7-2; no firm D call. Between the trimmed V and J ends, which lost 5 bases and 6 bases, there was a span of 11 bases. The CDR3 runs 13 residues. Germline V gene lookup returns CDR1 SGHTA and CDR2 FQGNSA. The CDR3 region has the DNA TGTGCCAGCAGCCTATGGGAAGGTCAGCCCCAGCATTTT. Translation: CASSLWEGQPQHF.

The gene calls are TRBV27 and TRBJ1-1, with 7 positions matching TRBD1. The V segment lost 3 bases and the J segment 5 bases; nucleotides outside the gene matches: 9. The CDR3 spans 15 residues. Germline CDR1 is MNHEY and CDR2 is SMNVEV (reference sequence). The CDR3 nucleotides are TGTGCCAGCAGTTTCCAGACAGGGTTGGGAACTGAAGCTTTCTTT. Amino acid sequence: CASSFQTGLGTEAFF.

This chain links TRBV12-3 or TRBV12-4 with TRBJ1-1; 9 bases line up with TRBD1. This CDR3 contains 17 residues. Losses at the gene ends were 6 bases for V and 0 bases for J; bases not matched to a gene: 11. The CDR3 is CASRTYRTGDMNTEAFF. The CDR3 DNA sequence: TGTGCCAGCAGGACATATAGGACAGGGGACATGAACACTGAAGCTTTCTTT.

This clonotype was detected a few times. The CDR3 is CASSVQGGTSSGYTF. DNA for the CDR3: TGTGCCAGCAGTGTACAAGGGGGCACCTCAAGTGGCTACACCTTC. This chain connects TRBV25-1 to TRBJ1-2; the match to TRBD1 covers 7 bases. Germline assignment: CDR1 MGHDK and CDR2 SYGVNS. Trimming took 4 bases from V and 7 from J; bases not matched to a gene: 12. This CDR3 is built from 15 residues.

The chain employs TRBV5-4 and TRBJ1-1; TRBD1 agrees at 8 bases. The germline V gene has CDR1 SGHNT and CDR2 YYREEE (reference sequence). CDR3 length equals 13 residues. V lost 1 base to trimming and J lost 4 bases; unmatched junction nucleotides: 0. CDR3 nucleotide sequence: TGTGCCAGCAGCTTGACAGGGGGCACTGAAGCTTTCTTT. Amino acid sequence: CASSLTGGTEAFF.